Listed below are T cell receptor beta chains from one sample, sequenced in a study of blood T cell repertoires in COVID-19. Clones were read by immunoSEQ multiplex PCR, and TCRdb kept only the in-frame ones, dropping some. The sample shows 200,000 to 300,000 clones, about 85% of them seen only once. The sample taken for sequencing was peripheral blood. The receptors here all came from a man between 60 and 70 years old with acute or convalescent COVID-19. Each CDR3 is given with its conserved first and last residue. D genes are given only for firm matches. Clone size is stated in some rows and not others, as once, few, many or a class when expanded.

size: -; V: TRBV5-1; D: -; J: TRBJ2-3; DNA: TGCGCCAGCAGCTTGCTACGGGAAGGGCCAGATACGCAGTATTTT; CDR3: CASSLLREGPDTQYF
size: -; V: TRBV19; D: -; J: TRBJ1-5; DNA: TGTGCCAGTAGTCGGACAGTTAGCAATCAGCCCCAGCATTTT; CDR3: CASSRTVSNQPQHF
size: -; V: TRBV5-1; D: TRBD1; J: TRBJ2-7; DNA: TGCGCCAGCAGCACCCTACAGGGGAACGAGCAGTACTTC; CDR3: CASSTLQGNEQYF
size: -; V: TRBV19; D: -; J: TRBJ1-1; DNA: TGTGCCAGTAAGCGGGGGGGCACGTCTGAAGCTTTCTTT; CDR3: CASKRGGTSEAFF
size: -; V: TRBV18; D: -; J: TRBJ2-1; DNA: TGTGCCAGCTCACCACAGCAGGGGAGCTACAATGAGCAGTTCTTC; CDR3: CASSPQQGSYNEQFF
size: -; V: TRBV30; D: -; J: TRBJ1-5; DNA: TGTGCCTGGAGTGATGGACAAACGCCCCAGCATTTT; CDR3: CAWSDGQTPQHF
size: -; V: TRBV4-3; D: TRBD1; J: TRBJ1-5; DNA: TGCGCCAGCAGCCCGCGGACAGGGGGCAATCAGCCCCAGCATTTT; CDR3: CASSPRTGGNQPQHF
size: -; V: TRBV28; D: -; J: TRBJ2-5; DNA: TGTGCCAGCAGTTTCGGCGCGGAAGAGACCCAGTACTTC; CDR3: CASSFGAEETQYF
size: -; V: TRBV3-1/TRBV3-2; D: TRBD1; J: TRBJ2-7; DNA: TGTGCCAGCAGCCATCGACAGGGGGCGGTACACGAGCAGTACTTC; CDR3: CASSHRQGAVHEQYF
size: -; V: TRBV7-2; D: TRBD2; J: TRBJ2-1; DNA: TGTGCCAGCAGCCCCATACCGGGACTAGGGAACAATGAGCAGTTCTTC; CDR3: CASSPIPGLGNNEQFF
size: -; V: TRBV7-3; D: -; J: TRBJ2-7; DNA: TGTGCCAGCAGCTTAGACTCAAACTCCTACGAGCAGTACTTC; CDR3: CASSLDSNSYEQYF
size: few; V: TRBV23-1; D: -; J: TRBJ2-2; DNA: TGCGCCAGCAGTCAATCGAGGCGGGGTGTGTACACCGGGGAGCTGTTTTTT; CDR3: CASSQSRRGVYTGELFF
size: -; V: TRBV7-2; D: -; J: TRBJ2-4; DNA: TGTGCCAGCAGCTTAGTGGTTCGGGGAACCATAGCCAAAAACATTCAGTACTTC; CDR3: CASSLVVRGTIAKNIQYF
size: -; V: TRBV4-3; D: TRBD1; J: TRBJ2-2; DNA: TGCGCCAGCAGCCAAGGCCCCCGGGACAGGGCCGCCGGGGAGCTGTTTTTT; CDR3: CASSQGPRDRAAGELFF
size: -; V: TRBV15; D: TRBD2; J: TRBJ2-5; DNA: TGTGCCACCAGCAGACAAACTAGCGGGAGGGCCCGGGAGACCCAGTACTTC; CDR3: CATSRQTSGRARETQYF
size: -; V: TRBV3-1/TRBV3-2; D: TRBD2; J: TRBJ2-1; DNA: TGTGCCAGCAGCCAAGGGCCTAGCGGGAGGGCCAATGAGCAGTTCTTC; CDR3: CASSQGPSGRANEQFF
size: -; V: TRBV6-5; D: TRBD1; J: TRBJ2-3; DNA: TGTGCCAGCAGCACGGACGGACAGGGTACGACGCAGTATTTT; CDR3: CASSTDGQGTTQYF
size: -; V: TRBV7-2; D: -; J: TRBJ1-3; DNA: TGTGCCAGCTCAGGACAGTCGAAAAACACCATATATTTT; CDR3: CASSGQSKNTIYF
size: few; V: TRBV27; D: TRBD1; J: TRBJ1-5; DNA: TGTGCCAGCAGTTCCCGACAGGGGAAGTATCAGCCCCAGCATTTT; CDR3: CASSSRQGKYQPQHF
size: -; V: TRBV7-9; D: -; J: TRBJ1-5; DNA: TGTGCCAGCAGCTTAGGGGAGTTCGGCCAGCCCCAGCATTTT; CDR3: CASSLGEFGQPQHF
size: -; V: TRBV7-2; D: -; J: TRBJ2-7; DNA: TGTGCCAGCAGCTTAAGCGGGTTATACGAGCAGTACTTC; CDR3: CASSLSGLYEQYF
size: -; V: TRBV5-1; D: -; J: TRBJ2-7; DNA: TGCGCCAGCAGAGGCCTAGCGAATACCTACGAGCAGTACTTC; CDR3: CASRGLANTYEQYF
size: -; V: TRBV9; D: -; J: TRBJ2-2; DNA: TGTGCCAGCAGCACCCGGACAGCAAACACCGGGGAGCTGTTTTTT; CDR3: CASSTRTANTGELFF
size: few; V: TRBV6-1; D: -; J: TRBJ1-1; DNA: TGTGCCAGCAGTGAGCGTTTGAACACTGAAGCTTTCTTT; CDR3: CASSERLNTEAFF
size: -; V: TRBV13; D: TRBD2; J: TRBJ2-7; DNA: TGTGCCAGCAGGTTGGCGGGAGGCGAGCAGTACTTC; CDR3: CASRLAGGEQYF
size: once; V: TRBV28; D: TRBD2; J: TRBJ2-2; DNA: TGTGCCAGCAGTACCGTCAGCGGGGGGAACACCGGGGAGCTGTTTTTT; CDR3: CASSTVSGGNTGELFF
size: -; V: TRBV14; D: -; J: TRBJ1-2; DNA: TGTGCCAGCAGCCAAGAGGCAGACTTCTATGGCTACACCTTC; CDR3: CASSQEADFYGYTF
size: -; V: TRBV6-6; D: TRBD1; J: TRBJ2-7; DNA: TGTGCCAGCAGTCGCCCCAGGACAGGGGGCCCTTTGAGACCCTACGAGCAGTACTTC; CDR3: CASSRPRTGGPLRPYEQYF
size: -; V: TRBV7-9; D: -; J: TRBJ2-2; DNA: TGTGCCAGCAGCTCCAGATTATCCGGGGAGCTGTTTTTT; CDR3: CASSSRLSGELFF
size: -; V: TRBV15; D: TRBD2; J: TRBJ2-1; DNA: TGTGCCACCAGCAGAGCGGGGGGGCGATGGGGTGAGCAGTTCTTC; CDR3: CATSRAGGRWGEQFF
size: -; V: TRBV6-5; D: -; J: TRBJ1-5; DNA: TGTGCCACCGCCGCCGGGAGGAATCAGCCCCAGCATTTT; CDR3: CATAAGRNQPQHF
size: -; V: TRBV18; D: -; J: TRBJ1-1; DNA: TGTGCCAGCTCACCCAACTTCAGGGAAAGGAACACTGAAGCTTTCTTT; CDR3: CASSPNFRERNTEAFF
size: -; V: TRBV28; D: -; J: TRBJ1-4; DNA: TGTGCCAGCAGTTTTTATGTTGGGACAAATGAAAAACTGTTTTTT; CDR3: CASSFYVGTNEKLFF
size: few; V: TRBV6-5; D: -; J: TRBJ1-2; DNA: TGTGCCAGCAGGCCCGACAGGATAACTAACTATGGCTACACCTTC; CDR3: CASRPDRITNYGYTF
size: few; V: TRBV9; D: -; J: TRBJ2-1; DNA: TGTGCCAGCAGCCAGGGGCCTACTGGTGAGCAGTTCTTC; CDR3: CASSQGPTGEQFF
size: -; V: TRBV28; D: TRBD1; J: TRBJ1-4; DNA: TGTGCCAGCAGTTTAGTCGGCAGGGGGACCGCTAATGAAAAACTGTTTTTT; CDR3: CASSLVGRGTANEKLFF
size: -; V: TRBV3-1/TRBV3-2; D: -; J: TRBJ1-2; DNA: TGTGCCAGCAGCCCCGCGACAGGAAACTATGGCTACACCTTC; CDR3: CASSPATGNYGYTF
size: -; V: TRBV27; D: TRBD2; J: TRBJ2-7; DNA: TGTGCCAGCAGTGCGATACTAGCGGGTGTGTACGAGCAGTACTTC; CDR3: CASSAILAGVYEQYF
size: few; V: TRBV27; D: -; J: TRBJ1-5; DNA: TGTGCCAGCAGTTCCCCCTATCAGCCCCAGCATTTT; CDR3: CASSSPYQPQHF
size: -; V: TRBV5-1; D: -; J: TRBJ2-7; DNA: TGCGCCAGCAGCTTGAGGGGGAGGGGATACTACGAGCAGTACTTC; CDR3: CASSLRGRGYYEQYF
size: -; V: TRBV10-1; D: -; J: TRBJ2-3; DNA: TGCGCCAGCAGGATAGCCAGCACAGATACGCAGTATTTT; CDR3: CASRIASTDTQYF
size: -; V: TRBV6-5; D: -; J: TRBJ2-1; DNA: TGTGCCAGCAGTTACGAGGGAGCCAATGAGCAGTTCTTC; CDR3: CASSYEGANEQFF
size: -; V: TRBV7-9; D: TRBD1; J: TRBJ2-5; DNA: TGTGCCAGCAGCTCAGGGACAGGGGGAAGAGAGACCCAGTACTTC; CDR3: CASSSGTGGRETQYF
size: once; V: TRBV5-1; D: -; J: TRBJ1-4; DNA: TGCGCCAGCAGCTTGGATCAGGGCTCTCGGGAAAAACTGTTTTTT; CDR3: CASSLDQGSREKLFF
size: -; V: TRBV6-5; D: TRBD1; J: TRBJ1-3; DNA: TGTGCCAGCAGCTACACAGGGGTTGGAAACACCATATATTTT; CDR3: CASSYTGVGNTIYF
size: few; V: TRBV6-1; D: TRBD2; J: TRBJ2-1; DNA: TGTGCCAGCAGTGAATTGGCGGGGGGGTACAATGAGCAGTTCTTC; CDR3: CASSELAGGYNEQFF
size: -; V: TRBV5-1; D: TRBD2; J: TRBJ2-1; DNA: TGCGCCAGCAGCTTGGACCCGGGACTATACAATGAGCAGTTCTTC; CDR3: CASSLDPGLYNEQFF